This passage covers 20 T cell receptor beta chains from one sample sequenced in a study of Graves' ophthalmopathy and Graves' hyperthyroidism. CDR3 regions of TCR beta were amplified from RNA transcripts. The first round was an RT-PCR with HTBI primers, and the second round was a multiplex PCR. MiXCR, run by TCRdb on the multiplex PCR reads, gives a single entry per CDR3 protein. The sample lists about 400,000 distinct CDR3 sequences, approximately 20% occurring once. What was sequenced was peripheral blood. Every receptor here comes from a woman between 18 and 29 years old with Graves' ophthalmopathy.

This clonotype was seen only once. A junction end diverges from the germline sequence, so it may reflect a read error. The chain has TRBV7-2 and TRBJ2-5, with 7 bases that match TRBD2. The germline V gene has CDR1 SGHTA and CDR2 FQGNSA. The CDR3 consists of 15 residues. The DNA for the CDR3 is TGTGCCAGCAGCTTAGACCCAAGGAGCGGGGCCGGGGGAGAATTC. Amino acid sequence: CASSLDPRSGAGGEF.

In its sample, this clonotype was seen many times. The V gene is TRBV6-2 or TRBV6-3, the J gene TRBJ1-5; D is unresolved. V shed 7 bases and J shed 0 bases, with 4 bases lying between them. Per the germline V gene, CDR1 is MNHEY and CDR2 is SVGEGT. This CDR3 comprises 12 residues. The CDR3 nucleotides read TGTGCCAGCAAGGATAGCAATCAGCCCCAGCATTTT. Protein: CASKDSNQPQHF.

This clonotype was found once. The chain has TRBV11-2 and TRBJ2-7; TRBD2 agrees at 12 bases. V shed 1 base and J 4 bases; nucleotides not matched to a gene: 5. The germline gives CDR1 SGHAT, CDR2 FQNNGV. The length of the CDR3 is 16 residues. The CDR3 protein is CASSLGRTSGKYEQYF. The CDR3 DNA reads as TGTGCCAGCAGCTTAGGCCGGACTAGCGGGAAGTACGAGCAGTACTTC. Supplemented by reference TRBV11-2 and TRBJ2-7, the full variable domain reads EAGVAQSPRYKIIEKRQSVAFWCNPISGHATLYWYQQILGQGPKLLIQFQNNGVVDDSQLPKDRFSAERLKGVDSTLKIQPAKLEDSAVYLCASSLGRTSGKYEQYFGPGTRLTVT.

This clonotype was counted many times. The rearrangement joins TRBV7-2 to TRBJ2-7, with TRBD2 as a possible D gene (5 bases). CDR3 length: 19 amino acids. The germline gives CDR1 SGHTA, CDR2 FQGNSA. The germline V and J ends were trimmed by 5 bases and 6 bases, with 32 bases remaining between them. CDR3 sequence: CASSHAKLGGGGALREQYF. In nucleotides, the CDR3 is TGTGCCAGCAGCCACGCCAAGCTCGGTGGAGGAGGCGCCCTCCGCGAGCAGTACTTC.

This clonotype was recorded many times. The CDR3 is CASSFGRYNSPLHF. CDR3 coding DNA: TGTGCCAGCAGTTTTGGACGGTATAATTCACCCCTCCACTTT. This rearrangement joins TRBV6-2 or TRBV6-3 to TRBJ1-6, with D unresolved. CDR1 is MNHEY and CDR2 is SVGEGT in the germline V gene. V was shortened by 4 bases and J by 4 bases, with 8 bases between the two germline ends. The length of the CDR3 is 14 residues.

The chain recombines TRBV30 with TRBJ2-7; 9 nucleotides match TRBD1. The CDR3 spans 12 residues. After removal of 5 bases from V and 7 bases from J, the junction contained 6 bases not matched to a gene. Germline V gives CDR1 GTSNPN, CDR2 SVGIG (reference sequence). Here the CDR3 DNA reads TGTGCCTGGGACAGGGGGGGTTTTGAGCAGTACTTC. Its translation is CAWDRGGFEQYF.

The sample holds many counts of this clonotype. V gene TRBV11-1 combines with J gene TRBJ2-7, with D uncertain. The CDR3 sequence is 13 residues long. Trimming removed 2 bases from V and 7 bases from J, with 12 bases in between. Germline-derived CDR1 and CDR2 are SGHAT and FQDESV (reference sequence). Written as DNA, the CDR3 is TGTGCCAGCAGCTTAAGTAACTCGAGAGAGCAGTACTTC. Translated, it gives CASSLSNSREQYF.

This clonotype has at least ten counts. The chain is built from TRBV6-2 or TRBV6-3 and TRBJ1-1; D unclear. Trimming took off 8 bases at V and 0 bases at J, with 10 bases between the two ends. Germline V lookup: CDR1 MNHEY, CDR2 SVGEGT. CDR3 length equals 13 residues. The CDR3 DNA sequence: TGTGCCAGCCGGGGAGGGATGAACACTGAAGCTTTCTTT. Protein: CASRGGMNTEAFF.

The CDR3 DNA is TGCGCCAGCAGCCAAGATCCCCTCGGACTCAACCCCAACTCCTACGAGCAGTACTTC. As protein: CASSQDPLGLNPNSYEQYF. The genes are TRBV4-1 and TRBJ2-7, with a possible D match to TRBD2 (5 bases). V was cut by 0 bases and J by 0 bases, with 21 bases left in between. Germline assignment: CDR1 MGHRA and CDR2 YSYEKL. This CDR3 is 19 amino acids long.

This clonotype was detected many times. This chain connects TRBV6-5 to TRBJ2-6, with D unresolved. CDR1 is MNHEY, CDR2 SVGAGI, per germline. Trimming stripped 4 bases from V and 0 bases from J, with 7 bases between. This CDR3 is 15 amino acids long. CDR3 bases: TGTGCCAGCAGTTCCCTTCCCTCTGGGGCCAACGTCCTGACTTTC. This gives the protein CASSSLPSGANVLTF.

This clonotype was seen ten or more times. The chain employs TRBV6-1 and TRBJ2-7; 14 nucleotides agree with TRBD2. This CDR3 region has 15 residues. Per the germline V gene, CDR1 is MNHNS and CDR2 is SASEGT. J was trimmed by 5 bases and V by 6 bases; bases with no gene match: 6. The CDR3 reads CASRERLAGGDEQYF. The CDR3 nucleotides read TGTGCCAGCAGGGAACGACTAGCGGGAGGGGACGAGCAGTACTTC.

The table lists this clonotype with a few counts. The chain uses TRBV4-1 and TRBJ2-2; perhaps TRBD2 as D (6 bases). V was shortened by 2 bases and J by 7 bases, with 14 bases between the two germline ends. This CDR3 contains 15 residues. Germline CDR1 reads MGHRA; CDR2 reads YSYEKL. The CDR3 here is CASSQSAGRGGELFF. CDR3 in DNA: TGCGCCAGCAGCCAATCGGCAGGGCGGGGCGGGGAGCTGTTTTTT.

This clonotype showed up just once. The chain combines TRBV6-5 with TRBJ1-1; D is undetermined. The CDR3 totals 14 residues. Germline assignment: CDR1 MNHEY and CDR2 SVGAGI. Trimming shortened V by 2 bases and J by 0 bases, and 7 bases separated the two germline ends. In nucleotides, the CDR3 is TGTGCCAGCAGTTACAGCATGTTGAACACTGAAGCTTTCTTT. Its translation is CASSYSMLNTEAFF.

This clonotype has at least ten counts. This CDR3 reads CAWTGGNTIYF. DNA of the CDR3: TGTGCCTGGACGGGAGGAAACACCATATATTTT. The chain has TRBV30 and TRBJ1-3, with D uncertain. The CDR3 length is 11 residues. The germline CDR1 and CDR2 sequences are GTSNPN and SVGIG (reference sequence). With 4 bases removed from V and 4 bases from J, the gap between germline ends came to 5 bases.

This clonotype was found many times. The J gene is TRBJ1-1, the V gene TRBV20-1, with D unclear. V dropped 0 bases and J dropped 4 bases, with 15 bases sitting between them. The CDR3 is made up of 15 amino acids. CDR1 is DFQATT, CDR2 SNEGSKA, per germline (reference sequence). CDR3 loop: CSARDQRAWVTEAFF. CDR3 nucleotide sequence: TGCAGTGCTAGAGATCAAAGGGCGTGGGTCACTGAAGCTTTCTTT.

At least ten counts were recorded for this clonotype. CDR3: CASSQGGQQETQYF. CDR3 in DNA: TGTGCCAGCAGCCAGGGGGGACAGCAAGAGACCCAGTACTTC. The genes are TRBV4-2 and TRBJ2-5; D possibly corresponds to TRBD1 (7 bases). The CDR3 contains 14 residues. CDR1 is LGHNA and CDR2 is YNFKEQ in the germline V gene. Trimming cost V 3 bases and J 2 bases, with 10 bases left between them.

The chain has TRBV7-2 and TRBJ2-7, with TRBD2 matching over 15 bases. CDR1 and CDR2 (germline): SGHTA, FQGNSA. V shed 8 bases, J shed 7 bases, and the junction held 9 bases outside the gene matches. The CDR3 sequence is 15 residues long. DNA of the CDR3: TGTGCCAGCGGCTCCGGGACTAGCGGGAGGAATGAGCAGTACTTC. This sequence encodes CASGSGTSGRNEQYF.

At least ten counts were recorded for this clonotype. This sequence joins TRBV6-5 and TRBJ2-5; perhaps TRBD1 as D (6 bases). V was shortened by 4 bases and J by 1 base, with 16 bases between the two germline ends. Germline V gene lookup returns CDR1 MNHEY and CDR2 SVGAGI. The CDR3 length is 16 residues. The CDR3 nucleotides are TGTGCCAGCAGTTTCCTCGGACAGAGAGGCCAAGAGACCCAGTACTTC. This sequence encodes CASSFLGQRGQETQYF.

This clonotype was detected ten times or more. This chain connects TRBV6-1 to TRBJ1-2, with 8 bases lining up with TRBD1. The junction had 3 bases not matched to a gene; V was cut back by 5 bases and J by 4 bases. The germline CDR1 and CDR2 sequences are MNHNS and SASEGT. This CDR3 region has 13 residues. Here the CDR3 reads CASSQQGGYGYTF. The CDR3 DNA sequence: TGTGCCAGCAGTCAACAGGGGGGCTATGGCTACACCTTC.

This clonotype occurred many times. The chain uses TRBV12-3 or TRBV12-4 and TRBJ2-7; 7 bases fit TRBD1. The length of the CDR3 is 14 residues. The ends lost 5 bases at V and 4 bases at J; junction bases unmatched: 8. The CDR3 DNA reads TGTGCCAGCAGTACAGGGGTCGGACCTTACGAGCAGTACTTC. Translated: CASSTGVGPYEQYF.